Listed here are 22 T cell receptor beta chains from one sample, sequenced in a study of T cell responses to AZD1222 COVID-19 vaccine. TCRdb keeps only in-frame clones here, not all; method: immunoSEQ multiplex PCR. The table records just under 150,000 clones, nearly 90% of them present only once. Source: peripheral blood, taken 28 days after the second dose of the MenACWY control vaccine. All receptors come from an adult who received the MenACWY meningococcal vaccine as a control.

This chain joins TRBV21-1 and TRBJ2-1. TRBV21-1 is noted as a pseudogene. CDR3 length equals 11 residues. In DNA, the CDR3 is TGTGCCAGCGGACCGGGCAATGAGCAGTTCTTC. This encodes CASGPGNEQFF.

CDR3 protein: CASSQDWGGRGNTIYF. The CDR3 DNA sequence: TGTGCCAGCAGCCAAGATTGGGGGGGACGTGGAAACACCATATATTTT. The chain employs TRBV3-1 (or the pseudogene TRBV3-2) and TRBJ1-3, with a tentative D call TRBD1 (5 bases). This CDR3 is 16 amino acids long. From germline, CDR1 is LGHDT and CDR2 YNNKEL (reference sequence). Trimming removed 0 bases from V and 3 bases from J, with 12 bases in between.

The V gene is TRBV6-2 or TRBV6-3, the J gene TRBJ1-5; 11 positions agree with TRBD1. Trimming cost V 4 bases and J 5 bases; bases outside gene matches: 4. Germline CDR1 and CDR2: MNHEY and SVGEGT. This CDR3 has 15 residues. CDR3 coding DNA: TGTGCCAGCAGTTCCCCGGACAGGGGGCATCAGCCCCAGCATTTT. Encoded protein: CASSSPDRGHQPQHF.

The DNA for the CDR3 is TGTGCCAGCAGGCAGGGTCTCCGTTTTTCACCCCTCCACTTT. Translating it yields CASRQGLRFSPLHF. The chain uses TRBV27 and TRBJ1-6, with D perhaps matching TRBD1 (5 bases). With 6 bases removed from V and 9 bases from J, the gap between germline ends came to 15 bases. CDR1 and CDR2 from the germline V gene are MNHEY and SMNVEV (reference sequence). The CDR3 spans 14 residues.

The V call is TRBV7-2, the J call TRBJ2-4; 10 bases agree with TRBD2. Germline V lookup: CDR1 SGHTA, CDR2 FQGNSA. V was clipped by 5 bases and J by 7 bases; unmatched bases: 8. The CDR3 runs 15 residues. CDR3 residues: CASSPPLAGANIQYF. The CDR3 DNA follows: TGTGCCAGCAGCCCCCCCCTAGCGGGAGCGAACATTCAGTACTTC.

This CDR3 is CASSAASYSVTGELFF. DNA of the CDR3: TGTGCCAGCAGCGCCGCCTCCTACTCTGTGACCGGGGAGCTGTTTTTT. This chain connects TRBV9 to TRBJ2-2; D not certain. Trimming took off 3 bases at V and 5 bases at J, with 17 bases between the two ends. CDR1 SGDLS and CDR2 YYNGEE come from the germline V gene. The CDR3 is made up of 16 amino acids.

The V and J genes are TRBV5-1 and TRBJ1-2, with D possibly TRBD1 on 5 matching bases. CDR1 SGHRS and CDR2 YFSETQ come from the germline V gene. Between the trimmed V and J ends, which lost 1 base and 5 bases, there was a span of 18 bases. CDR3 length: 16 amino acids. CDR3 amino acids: CASSLPGTTPLYGYTF. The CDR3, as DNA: TGCGCCAGCAGCTTGCCGGGGACCACCCCCCTTTATGGCTACACCTTC.

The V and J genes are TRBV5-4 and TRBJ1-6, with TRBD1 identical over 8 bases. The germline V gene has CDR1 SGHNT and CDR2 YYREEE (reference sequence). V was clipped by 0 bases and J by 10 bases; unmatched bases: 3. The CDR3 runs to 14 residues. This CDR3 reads CASSLAGGMSPLHF. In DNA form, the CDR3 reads TGTGCCAGCAGCTTGGCAGGGGGCATGTCACCCCTCCACTTT.

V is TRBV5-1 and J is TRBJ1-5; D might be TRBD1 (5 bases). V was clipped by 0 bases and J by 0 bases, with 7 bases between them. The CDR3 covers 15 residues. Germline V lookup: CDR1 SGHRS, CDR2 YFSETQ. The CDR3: CASSLEGYSNQPQHF. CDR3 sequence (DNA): TGCGCCAGCAGCTTGGAGGGGTATAGCAATCAGCCCCAGCATTTT.

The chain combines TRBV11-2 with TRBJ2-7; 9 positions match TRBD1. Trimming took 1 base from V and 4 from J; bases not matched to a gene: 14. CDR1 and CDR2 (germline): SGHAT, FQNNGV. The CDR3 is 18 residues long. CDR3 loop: CASSLAGNLGQGRYEQYF. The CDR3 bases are TGTGCCAGCAGCTTAGCGGGTAATTTAGGACAGGGGAGGTACGAGCAGTACTTC.

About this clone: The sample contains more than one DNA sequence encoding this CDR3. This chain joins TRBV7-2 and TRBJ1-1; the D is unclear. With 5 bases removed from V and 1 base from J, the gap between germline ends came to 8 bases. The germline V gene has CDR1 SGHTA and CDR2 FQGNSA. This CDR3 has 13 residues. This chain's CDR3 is CASSLVGNTEAFF. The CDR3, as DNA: TGTGCCAGCAGCCTCGTGGGGAACACTGAAGCTTTCTTT.

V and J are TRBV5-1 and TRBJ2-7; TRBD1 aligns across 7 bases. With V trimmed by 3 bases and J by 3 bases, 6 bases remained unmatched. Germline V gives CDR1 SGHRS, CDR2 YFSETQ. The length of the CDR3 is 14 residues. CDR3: CASSYTTGYYEQYF. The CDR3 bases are TGCGCCAGCAGCTACACGACAGGGTACTACGAGCAGTACTTC.

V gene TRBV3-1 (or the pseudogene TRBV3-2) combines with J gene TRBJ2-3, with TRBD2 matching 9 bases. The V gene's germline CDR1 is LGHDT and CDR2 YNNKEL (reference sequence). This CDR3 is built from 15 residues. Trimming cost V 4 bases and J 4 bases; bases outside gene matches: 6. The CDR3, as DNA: TGTGCCAGCAGCCGGAGGGCTAGCGGGGCAGATACGCAGTATTTT. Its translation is CASSRRASGADTQYF.

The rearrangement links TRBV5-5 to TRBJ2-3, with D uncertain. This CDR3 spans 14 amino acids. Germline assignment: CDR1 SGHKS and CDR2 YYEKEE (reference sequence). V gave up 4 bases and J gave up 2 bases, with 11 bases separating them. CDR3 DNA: TGTGCCAGCAGCCTCAGTAGTCACACAGATACGCAGTATTTT. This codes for CASSLSSHTDTQYF.

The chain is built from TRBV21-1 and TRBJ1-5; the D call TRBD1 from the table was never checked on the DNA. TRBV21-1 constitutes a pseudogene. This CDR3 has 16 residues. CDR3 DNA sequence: TGTGCCAGCAGCAAACGCCCGAAGGGGCACAATCAGCCCCAGCATTTT. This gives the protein CASSKRPKGHNQPQHF.

The CDR3 nucleotides are TGTGCCAGCAGCTTAGCCGAGACAGGGTGGATAGCCAAAAACATTCAGTACTTC. Encoded protein: CASSLAETGWIAKNIQYF. The J gene is TRBJ2-4, the V gene TRBV7-2, with TRBD1 matching 7 bases. Trimming removed 0 bases from V and 0 bases from J; junction bases left unmatched: 8. This CDR3 comprises 18 residues. Per the germline V gene, CDR1 is SGHTA and CDR2 is FQGNSA.

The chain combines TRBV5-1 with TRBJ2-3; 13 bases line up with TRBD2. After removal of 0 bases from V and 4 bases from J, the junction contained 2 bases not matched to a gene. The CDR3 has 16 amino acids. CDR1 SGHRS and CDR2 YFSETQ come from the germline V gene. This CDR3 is CASSLGTSGSPDTQYF. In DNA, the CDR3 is TGCGCCAGCAGCTTGGGGACTAGCGGGAGTCCAGATACGCAGTATTTT.

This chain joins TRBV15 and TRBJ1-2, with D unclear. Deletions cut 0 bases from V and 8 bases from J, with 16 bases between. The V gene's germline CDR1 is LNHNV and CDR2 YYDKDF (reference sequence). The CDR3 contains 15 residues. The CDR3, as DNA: TGTGCCACCAGCAGAGATCTCGGCAGGATGCGCGGCTACACCTTC. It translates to CATSRDLGRMRGYTF. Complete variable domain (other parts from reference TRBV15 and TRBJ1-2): DAMVIQNPRYQVTQFGKPVTLSCSQTLNHNVMYWYQQKSSQAPKLLFHYYDKDFNNEADTPDNFQSRRPNTSFCFLDIRSPGLGDTAMYLCATSRDLGRMRGYTFGSGTRLTVV.

The CDR3 region has the DNA TGTGCCAGCAGTCCCTCAGGTCACACTGAAGCTTTCTTT. Protein sequence: CASSPSGHTEAFF. V and J are TRBV27 and TRBJ1-1; unclear D gene. The CDR3 is 13 residues long. Trimming removed 5 bases from V and 3 bases from J, with 10 bases in between. Germline CDR1 and CDR2: MNHEY and SMNVEV (reference sequence).

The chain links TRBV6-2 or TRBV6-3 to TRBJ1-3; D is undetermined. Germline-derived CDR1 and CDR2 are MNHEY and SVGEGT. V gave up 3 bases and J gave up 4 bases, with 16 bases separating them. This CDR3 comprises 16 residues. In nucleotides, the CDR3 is TGTGCCAGCAGTTATCTCGCGTTCGCATCAGGAAACACCATATATTTT. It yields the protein CASSYLAFASGNTIYF.

CDR3 coding DNA: TGCGCCAGCGGACCCCGACCGGACTATAATGAAAAACTGTTTTTT. This gives the protein CASGPRPDYNEKLFF. The chain couples TRBV5-1 to TRBJ1-4; unclear D gene. Per the germline V gene, CDR1 is SGHRS and CDR2 is YFSETQ. The CDR3 runs to 15 residues. V shed 7 bases and J shed 4 bases, with 17 bases lying between them.

The CDR3 is CASSRATGGADTQYF. The CDR3 bases are TGTGCCAGCAGCCGAGCGACAGGGGGGGCAGATACGCAGTATTTT. J is TRBJ2-3 and V is TRBV6-2 or TRBV6-3; TRBD1 matches 9 bases. Germline V gene lookup returns CDR1 MNHEY and CDR2 SVGEGT. With V trimmed by 6 bases and J by 4 bases, 8 bases remained unmatched. CDR3 size: 15 residues.